The clone carrying this TCR beta chain was detected ten times or more. Its antigen is as yet unknown. Specified time point: longitudinal time-point 2. The unsorted libraries originated from 2 million PBMCs that had been stored at -80 C. A single run covered 15-18 subjects with over 190 million TCR-beta sequences. MiXCR, run by TCRdb on the 5' RACE reads, gives a single entry per CDR3 protein. Of under 40,000 distinct CDR3 sequences listed, less than 15% are singletons. The data stem from a study of neurological immune-mediated disorders. Study-wide points: The greatest TCR clonal expansion appeared in HTLV-1-associated myelopathy and the smallest, falling below healthy controls, in multiple sclerosis. Because no CDR3 amino acid sequences were shared across subjects by expanded clones, private repertoires were suggested in all groups.

Input material: PBMCs. The clonotype was recovered from a woman aged 40-49 years in good health.

The CDR3 reads CASSPGTGTVDGYTF. The DNA of the CDR3 is TGTGCCAGCTCACCTGGGACAGGGACGGTAGATGGCTACACCTTC. The genes are TRBV18 and TRBJ1-2, with TRBD1 matching 9 bases. Germline-derived CDR1 and CDR2 are KGHSH and LQKENI. The CDR3 length is 15 residues. V lost 3 bases to trimming and J lost 6 bases; unmatched junction nucleotides: 8.